This TCR beta chain was captured in a study of blood T cell repertoires in COVID-19. For the study at large: Researchers got acute and convalescent COVID-19 samples from the United States, Italy and Spain.

Authors' analysis steps: Amplifying reference gene primers gave estimates of nucleated cell counts. Assay: immunoSEQ multiplex PCR; the TCRdb copy retains only in-frame clones and omits some. The V and J calls and clone size come from that table; D and trimming were worked out from the DNA. The data show roughly 130,000 clones, about 89% seen once. CDR3 length: 13 residues. The germline CDR1 and CDR2 sequences are SGHKS and YYEKEE (reference sequence). The V gene lost 6 bases and the J gene lost 7 bases, with 16 bases spanning the gap. This receptor was taken from a woman aged 60 to 75 with acute or convalescent COVID-19. The chain has TRBV5-5 and TRBJ1-1; D is undetermined. Sequencing was carried out using peripheral blood. The CDR3 DNA follows: TGTGCCAGCATACTTGGTACGGGAGATGAAGCTTTCTTT. Protein sequence: CASILGTGDEAFF.